This T cell receptor beta chain appears in the sequencing data of a study of vaccination effects on CD4 cells after COVID-19 (dated by TCRdb to between 2021 and 2024). The study in broad terms: Post-vaccine samples across the study were collected a median of 72 days after the second dose, with a range of 14 to 241. SARS-CoV-2 spike-specific CD4+ TCR repertoires were compared before and after mRNA vaccination in COVID-19 convalescent patients and in infection-naive vaccine recipients. Altogether, approximately 10 COVID-19 convalescent patients and a few SARS-CoV-2-naive healthy vaccine recipients made up the full study. Cultures from other donors in the study were sequenced using the Oncomine TCR Beta short-read assay on an Illumina iSeq 100.

The paper as a whole reports these results and caveats: Marked clonal contraction was observed in both infection-induced and vaccine-induced clones at late post-vaccination timepoints, consistent with waning T cell responses. The study was limited by a small number of convalescent patients, and early post-infection timepoints were lacking. Among healthy vaccine recipients, nearly all vaccine-induced clones were SARS-CoV-2 mono-reactive, and only 1 of 255 was cross-reactive with common cold coronaviruses.

To identify antigen-specific CD4+ T cell clonotypes by their expansion, the ViraFEST assay first stimulated PBMC with viral peptide pools and then applied TCR sequencing. After 10 to 11 days of culture, CD4+ T cells were isolated with the EasySep CD4+ T cell isolation kit. Two doses of either the BNT162b2 or the mRNA-1273 mRNA SARS-CoV-2 vaccine were administered to participants. Negative nucleocapsid antibody results before and after vaccination confirmed that the healthy vaccine recipients had no prior SARS-CoV-2 infection. Two million PBMC per well were cultured in IMDM with 5% human AB serum, 9 to 10 IU/ml IL-2 and gentamicin, plus 10 ug/ml peptides. On days 3 and 7, half of the culture medium was replaced with fresh IL-2-containing medium. Unless noted otherwise, every peptide stimulation condition was cultured in triplicate wells. Using Ficoll-Paque Plus gradient centrifugation, PBMC were separated from whole blood and then either used fresh or cryopreserved at -140C. Overlapping peptide pools spanned the spike proteins of SARS-CoV-2 and the common cold coronaviruses HCoV-NL63, HCoV-OC43 and HCoV-229E. The QIAamp micro DNA kit was used to extract genomic DNA from the cultured CD4+ T cells.

To prepare the library, the immunoSEQ multiplex PCR assay was applied. TCR beta CDR3 sequencing was performed on DNA from the cultured, isolated CD4+ T cells. Under the source paper's analysis protocol: Non-productive TCR sequences were removed and reads were trimmed to the CDR3 region, keeping CDR3s of at least 7 amino acids. Antigen-specific clonotypes were identified using the MANAFEST web app by comparison of expansion in peptide wells against reference cultures. To count as positive, a clone had to show expansion at FDR<0.05 compared with the reference and with all other wells, an odds ratio above 5, and a frequency above 0.1% in two replicate wells. A clonotype was called cross-reactive if it was significantly expanded both in SARS-CoV-2 spike wells and in at least one common cold coronavirus spike condition. Using the stringdist R package, CDR3 similarity was measured by Levenshtein distance, and unrooted trees were constructed with ape in R 3.6.1. This immuneACCESS table, as held by TCRdb, lists in-frame sequences with V and J called but not all clones. Of the missing ones, under half trace to an unresolved V gene in checked studies; the others have no known cause. That table is the source of V, J and clone size, and D and trimming were worked out from the DNA. The sample table shows more than 60,000 clones, and around 69% are seen once. Roughly 1.4% of the sample is taken by the ten largest.

On this clone: Its antigen is not yet known. There are no base qualities to consult, and no much larger clone falls within one base.

V drops 4 bases and J drops 4 bases, leaving 16 bases in between. The CDR3 runs 16 residues from the cysteine to the phenylalanine. Of all the DNA, just the CDR3 is kept, 48 bases in frame from base 1. CDR1 and CDR2 were assigned from the germline V gene as LGHNA and YSLEER. The TCR sequence derives from a human donor who received a COVID-19 vaccine. The chain is assembled from TRBV4-3 and TRBJ1-4, with the D gene uncertain. The sequences come from CD4+ T cells from PBMCs cultured with HCoV-229E spike peptides, collected after COVID-19 vaccination. The sample's cell subset or site label is to be understood as: HCoV-229E spike overlapping peptide pool stimulation. The nucleotide sequence reads TGCGCCAGCAGCCCCGATCCCCCGGCGTTTAATGAAAAACTGTTTTTT. Translated, this is CASSPDPPAFNEKLFF.